This TCR beta chain was captured by sequencing in a study of cytomegalovirus exposure and HLA in healthy donors. Study findings and constraints: Rare sequences made up most TCRs, while some public TCRs were found in many donors. Later on, an analysis found that several of the most significant clusters appeared to be linked to common viral pathogens, which included parvovirus B19. Upon later analysis, HLA-associated TCR beta chains proved more clonally expanded than other, equally common chains.

PCR amplification relied on 60 Vbeta primers (plus 13 Jbeta primers). Produced via immunoSEQ multiplex PCR; TCRdb's table is partial and in-frame only. This repertoire shows roughly 180,000 clones, approximately 85% found once; its top ten account for roughly 10%. Germline V CDR1 and CDR2: LGHNA, YNFKEQ. The CDR3 totals 19 residues. About this clone: Its antigen is still unknown.

The chain couples TRBV4-2 to TRBJ2-5, with 11 bases matching TRBD2. TRBJ2-7 matches the DNA end more closely, so the J call is doubtful. The source of this sequence is a man aged 18-30 years in good health and CMV-seropositive. The sequenced sample was PBMCs. The CDR3 spells CASSRFSSGGPSSSYEQYF. The CDR3 DNA is TGTGCCAGCAGCCGATTCTCTAGCGGGGGGCCGTCCAGTTCCTACGAGCAGTACTTC.